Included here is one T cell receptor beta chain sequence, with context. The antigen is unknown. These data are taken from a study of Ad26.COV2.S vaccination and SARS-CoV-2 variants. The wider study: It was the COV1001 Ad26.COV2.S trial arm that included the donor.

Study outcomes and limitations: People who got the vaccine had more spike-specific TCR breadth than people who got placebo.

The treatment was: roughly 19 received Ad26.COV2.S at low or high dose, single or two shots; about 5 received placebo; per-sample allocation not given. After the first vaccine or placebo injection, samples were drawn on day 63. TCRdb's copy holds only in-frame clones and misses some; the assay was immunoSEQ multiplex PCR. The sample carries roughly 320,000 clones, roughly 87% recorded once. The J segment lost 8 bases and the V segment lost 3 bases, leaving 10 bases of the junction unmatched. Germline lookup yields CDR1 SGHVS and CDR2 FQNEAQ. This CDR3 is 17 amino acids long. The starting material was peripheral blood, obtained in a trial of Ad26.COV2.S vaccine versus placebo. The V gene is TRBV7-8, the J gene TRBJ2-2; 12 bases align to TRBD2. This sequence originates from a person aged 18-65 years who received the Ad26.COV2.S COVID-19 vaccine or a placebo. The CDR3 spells CASSLLASGGAAGELFF. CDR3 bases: TGTGCCAGCAGCTTGCTCGCTAGCGGGGGGGCCGCAGGGGAGCTGTTTTTT.